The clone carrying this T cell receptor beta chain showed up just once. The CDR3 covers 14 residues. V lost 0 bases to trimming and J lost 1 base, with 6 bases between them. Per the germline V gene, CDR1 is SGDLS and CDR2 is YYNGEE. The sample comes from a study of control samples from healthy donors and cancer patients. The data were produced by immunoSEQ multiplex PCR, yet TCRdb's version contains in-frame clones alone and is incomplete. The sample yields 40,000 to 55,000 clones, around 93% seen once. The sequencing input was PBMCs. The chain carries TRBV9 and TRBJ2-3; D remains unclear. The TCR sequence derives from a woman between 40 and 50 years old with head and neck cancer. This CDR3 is CASSVDAGTDTQYF. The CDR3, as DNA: TGTGCCAGCAGCGTAGATGCGGGCACAGATACGCAGTATTTT.